This T cell receptor beta chain appears in the sequencing data of a study of blood T cells in healthy people across ages. A second PCR of about 7 to 11 cycles used a sample-barcoded 5' primer and a J-beta primer mix. TCRdb itself ran the 5' RACE reads through MiXCR, one entry per CDR3 protein. This repertoire shows over 1,500,000 distinct CDR3 sequences, about 39% found once; its top ten account for roughly 23%. CDR1 is KGHDR, CDR2 SFDVKD, per germline. The V gene end was trimmed by 1 base and the J gene end by 2 bases; junction bases not matched to a gene: 6. This CDR3 has 16 amino acids. With each sample, at least 5 micrograms of total RNA were extracted.

Sequences were obtained from blood. This TCR was recovered from a human donor in good health. The rearrangement uses TRBV24-1 and TRBJ2-5; 7 bases match TRBD2. The CDR3 DNA is TGTGCCACCAGTGATTTAGGGGCCGGGAGGCAAGAGACCCAGTACTTC. Protein product: CATSDLGAGRQETQYF.